This TCR beta chain stems from a study of shared clonotypes between healthy human individuals. Study-level information: The plates for each donor numbered three CD4 naive, three CD4 memory, two CD8 naive and one CD8 memory. Overall study results and limits: A few donors showed sharing of approximately 5% of naive CD4 clonotypes.

Profiling relied on immunoSEQ multiplex PCR, and the TCRdb table lists in-frame clones only, not all of them. In the table there are millions of clones, just over 90% of which are singletons. Concerning this clone itself: Its antigen is unknown.

Looked up from germline, CDR1 is MNHNS and CDR2 is SASEGT. The CDR3 loop spans 14 amino acids. The germline V and J ends were trimmed by 5 bases and 4 bases, with 12 bases remaining between them. The sequenced sample consisted of naive CD4+ T cells from PBMCs. The subset denotes: CD45RA+ positively selected. The V and J genes are TRBV6-1 and TRBJ2-1; D ambiguous. This clonotype originated in a man in his late teens or twenties in good health. Some clones in this sample may be carry-over from other donors' samples. CDR3 nucleotide sequence: TGTGCCAGCAGTCAAGACACGGAGTACAATGAGCAGTTCTTC. Protein product: CASSQDTEYNEQFF.